A single sample is the source of the 10 T cell receptor beta chains below, sequenced in a study of blood T cell repertoires in COVID-19 (dated by TCRdb to 2020 to 2022). The library relied on the immunoSEQ multiplex PCR assay. TCRdb re-hosts the immuneACCESS table, in-frame sequences only. Its copies lack some clones; in the studies checked, an unresolved V gene accounts for under half of them, and the cause for the rest is not known. Within this sample are about 140,000 clones, with more than 65% of them counted one time only. In total, the top ten clones hold about an eighth of the sample. Sequenced: peripheral blood. These receptors all stem from a man at least 80 years old with acute or convalescent COVID-19.

CDR3 coding DNA: TGTGCCAGTAGTAGGACAGCGACCTACGAGCAGTACTTC. It codes for CASSRTATYEQYF. The rearrangement links TRBV19 to TRBJ2-7; possible D gene TRBD1, 6 bases. Germline assignment: CDR1 LNHDA and CDR2 SQIVND (reference sequence). This CDR3 has 13 residues. The V end lost 4 bases, the J end lost 2 bases, and 9 bases lay between the germline ends.

The gene calls are TRBV4-2 and TRBJ1-2; 7 bases map to TRBD1. V lost 4 bases and J lost 5; bases outside the gene matches: 13. Germline-derived CDR1 and CDR2 are LGHNA and YNFKEQ. The CDR3 loop spans 16 amino acids. The chain's CDR3 is CASSLLGQLFTYGYTF. The CDR3 DNA reads as TGTGCCAGCAGCCTCTTGGGACAGCTCTTTACTTATGGCTACACCTTC.

This clone turned up a few times. This chain uses TRBV7-3 with TRBJ1-6, with 7 bases that match TRBD1. Looked up from germline, CDR1 is SGHTA and CDR2 is FQGTGA. V was pared by 4 bases and J by 8 bases, with 8 bases of the junction left unmatched. The CDR3 runs to 15 residues. The CDR3 DNA sequence: TGTGCCAGCAGCTCCCAGCCCGGACAGGATTCACCCCTCCACTTT. Translated: CASSSQPGQDSPLHF.

The V and J genes are TRBV24-1 and TRBJ1-1, with a tentative D call TRBD1 (6 bases). The CDR3 totals 13 residues. V dropped 7 bases and J dropped 7 bases, with 15 bases sitting between them. Looked up from germline, CDR1 is KGHDR and CDR2 is SFDVKD. The CDR3 bases are TGTGCCACCAGAGGACAGTCGGGGGGTGAAGCTTTCTTT. Translated, it gives CATRGQSGGEAFF.

Comment on this clone: The sample holds other DNA sequences that translate to the same CDR3. The V call is TRBV28, the J call TRBJ1-1; D is perhaps TRBD1 (5 bases). In germline, CDR1 is MDHEN, CDR2 SYDVKM. The CDR3 sequence is 14 residues long. V was clipped by 8 bases and J by 1 base, with 14 bases between them. The CDR3 reads CASSLPTGNTEAFF. Written as DNA, the CDR3 is TGTGCCAGCTCTCTCCCTACAGGGAACACTGAAGCTTTCTTT.

The rearrangement joins TRBV11-2 to TRBJ2-3; D is possibly TRBD2 (6 bases). CDR1 is SGHAT, CDR2 FQNNGV, per germline. The CDR3 extends over 14 amino acids. V lost 2 bases and J lost 9, with 15 bases in between. The CDR3 DNA reads TGTGCCAGCAGCTTAATCACTAGCCCACGCACGCAGTATTTT. Translated, it gives CASSLITSPRTQYF.

This clone was counted only a few times. This chain joins TRBV16 and TRBJ2-7; D perhaps matches TRBD1 (5 bases). Trimming left V 1 base short and J 1 base short, with 14 bases between. The CDR3 has 16 amino acids. From germline, CDR1 is KGHSY and CDR2 FQNENV. CDR3 sequence reads: CASSQLTGRRSYEQYF. In nucleotides, the CDR3 is TGTGCCAGCAGCCAATTAACAGGCCGTAGGTCCTACGAGCAGTACTTC.

The chain couples TRBV6-6 to TRBJ1-2; a possible D gene is TRBD1 (5 bases). The CDR3 covers 14 residues. The germline V gene has CDR1 MNHNY and CDR2 SVGAGI (reference sequence). Trimming shortened V by 1 base and J by 4 bases, and 10 bases separated the two germline ends. The CDR3 DNA reads TGTGCCAGCAGTTACTGGGGGGTTACCTATGGCTACACCTTC. Translating it yields CASSYWGVTYGYTF.

This chain connects TRBV6-5 to TRBJ1-1, with a weak D call TRBD1 (6 bases). Trimming left V 5 bases short and J 1 base short, with 11 bases between. The CDR3 contains 14 residues. Germline V gives CDR1 MNHEY, CDR2 SVGAGI. CDR3 sequence (DNA): TGTGCCAGCAGTACCCACAGGGCGAACACTGAAGCTTTCTTT. The encoded protein is CASSTHRANTEAFF.

The rearrangement links TRBV30 to TRBJ1-5, with D perhaps TRBD1 (6 bases). CDR1 and CDR2 from the germline V gene are GTSNPN and SVGIG (reference sequence). Deletions cut 3 bases from V and 2 bases from J, with 17 bases between. This CDR3 has 16 amino acids. The CDR3 nucleotides are TGTGCCTGGAGCAGAGGTGGGGGGGGCGGCAATCAGCCCCAGCATTTT. It codes for CAWSRGGGGGNQPQHF.